These T cell receptor beta chains were read from a single sample in a study of cytomegalovirus exposure and HLA in healthy donors. Using immunoSEQ multiplex PCR, the repertoire was profiled, and TCRdb retains in-frame clones only, with some absent. The sample has around 71,000 clones, 55% to 75% seen once. Source material: PBMCs. These receptors all stem from a man aged 25 to 40 in good health and CMV-seropositive. The CDR3 runs from the conserved cysteine through the conserved F or W. The order of the fields is J gene, D gene, clone size, V gene, CDR3 DNA, CDR3 protein. The D gene is left open where the match is weak. The size field is filled for only some rows; it gives once, few, many or a size class.

J gene: TRBJ2-2
D gene: TRBD1
clone size: -
V gene: TRBV2
CDR3 DNA: TGTGCCAGCAGTGTGGACAGGCGAGAGGCCGGGGAGCTGTTTTTT
CDR3 protein: CASSVDRREAGELFF

J gene: TRBJ1-1
D gene: -
clone size: -
V gene: TRBV10-3
CDR3 DNA: TGTGCCATCAGTGCACAGGGACGCACTGAAGCTTTCTTT
CDR3 protein: CAISAQGRTEAFF

J gene: TRBJ1-1
D gene: TRBD1
clone size: few
V gene: TRBV29-1
CDR3 DNA: TGCAGCGTTCTGGGACAGGCGAACACTGAAGCTTTCTTT
CDR3 protein: CSVLGQANTEAFF

J gene: TRBJ2-3
D gene: -
clone size: -
V gene: TRBV7-2
CDR3 DNA: TGTGCCAGCAGTCCGGACTCGGGTGGCACAGATACGCAGTATTTT
CDR3 protein: CASSPDSGGTDTQYF

J gene: TRBJ2-1
D gene: TRBD2
clone size: -
V gene: TRBV10-3
CDR3 DNA: TGTGCCATCGGGGGACTAGCGGGGAGGAATGAGCAGTTCTTC
CDR3 protein: CAIGGLAGRNEQFF

J gene: TRBJ1-4
D gene: -
clone size: -
V gene: TRBV5-1
CDR3 DNA: TGCGCCAGCAGCTTGCAGGGGCTGGGTGAAAAACTGTTTTTT
CDR3 protein: CASSLQGLGEKLFF

J gene: TRBJ2-1
D gene: TRBD2
clone size: -
V gene: TRBV30
CDR3 DNA: TGTGCCTGGAGTCACTTAGCGGGGGGGATGAACAATGAGCAGTTCTTC
CDR3 protein: CAWSHLAGGMNNEQFF

J gene: TRBJ2-7
D gene: -
clone size: -
V gene: TRBV11-3
CDR3 DNA: TGTGCCAGCAACACCGGGACGGGGGTTTACGAGCAGTACTTC
CDR3 protein: CASNTGTGVYEQYF

J gene: TRBJ2-5
D gene: TRBD2
clone size: few
V gene: TRBV5-1
CDR3 DNA: TGCGCCAGCAGCTTGGCCAGTGGTAGCGGGGGGTACCAAGAGACCCAGTACTTC
CDR3 protein: CASSLASGSGGYQETQYF

J gene: TRBJ2-7
D gene: TRBD1
clone size: -
V gene: TRBV29-1
CDR3 DNA: TGCAGCGCCCTCCGGGACAGGAGGTTTTTGGACGAGCAGTACTTC
CDR3 protein: CSALRDRRFLDEQYF

J gene: TRBJ1-6
D gene: TRBD1
clone size: -
V gene: TRBV27
CDR3 DNA: TGTGCCAGCAGTTCACTCCGGACAGGGGACAGTTCACCCCTCCACTTT
CDR3 protein: CASSSLRTGDSSPLHF

J gene: TRBJ2-5
D gene: TRBD2
clone size: -
V gene: TRBV7-2
CDR3 DNA: TGTGCCAGCAGCCCCTCTAGCGGGAGGCAAGAGACTCAGTACTTC
CDR3 protein: CASSPSSGRQETQYF

J gene: TRBJ1-3
D gene: -
clone size: -
V gene: TRBV28
CDR3 DNA: TGTGCCAGCACCTCCCCGTCGGGGGTAAGAGGTGGAAACACCATATATTTT
CDR3 protein: CASTSPSGVRGGNTIYF

J gene: TRBJ2-5
D gene: -
clone size: -
V gene: TRBV6-5
CDR3 DNA: TGTGCCAGCATCAGGGTTTCACAAGAGACCCAGTACTTC
CDR3 protein: CASIRVSQETQYF

J gene: TRBJ2-3
D gene: TRBD2
clone size: -
V gene: TRBV5-1
CDR3 DNA: TGCGCCAGCAGCTTTGTTCCTAGCGGGGGGTACACAGATACGCAGTATTTT
CDR3 protein: CASSFVPSGGYTDTQYF

J gene: TRBJ2-5
D gene: TRBD2
clone size: -
V gene: TRBV2
CDR3 DNA: TGTGCCAGCAGTGACGGGGGGGCCCGGGAGACCCAGTACTTC
CDR3 protein: CASSDGGARETQYF

J gene: TRBJ2-5
D gene: -
clone size: -
V gene: TRBV7-2
CDR3 DNA: TGTGCCAGCAGCTTAGTAGGGGGAGGGGAGACCCAGTACTTC
CDR3 protein: CASSLVGGGETQYF